Each of the 29 T cell receptor beta chains below was sequenced from the same sample in a study of T cell repertoires in cytomegalovirus infection. TCRdb recomputed calls from the reads with MiXCR, one row per CDR3 protein. The data show some 700,000 distinct CDR3 sequences, roughly a third seen once. The sample taken for sequencing was PBMCs. These receptors were obtained from a human donor in good health (CMV status not recorded). Some clones in this sample may be carry-over from other donors' samples.

V usage is TRBV20-1 and J usage is TRBJ2-2; 7 bases are a match to TRBD2. The CDR3 is 15 amino acids. The germline V gene encodes CDR1 DFQATT and CDR2 SNEGSKA (reference sequence). The ends lost 4 bases at V and 6 bases at J; junction bases unmatched: 11. CDR3 DNA sequence: TGCAGTGCTACCCCCTCAACGGGAGGATCCGGGGAGCTGTTTTTT. It encodes CSATPSTGGSGELFF.

In this sample, this clonotype turned up a few times. J is TRBJ2-1 and V is TRBV19; D perhaps matches TRBD2 (6 bases). CDR1 and CDR2 from the germline V gene are LNHDA and SQIVND (reference sequence). The CDR3 length is 15 residues. V lost 1 base to trimming and J lost 3 bases, with 10 bases between them. The CDR3 nucleotides read TGTGCCAGTAGTATAGGAGGGACTGACTACAATGAGCAGTTCTTC. It is translated as CASSIGGTDYNEQFF.

The genes are TRBV19 and TRBJ1-2; the D is unclear. Per germline, CDR1 LNHDA and CDR2 SQIVND (reference sequence). Trimming cost V 6 bases and J 4 bases, with 12 bases left between them. This CDR3 region has 13 residues. The CDR3 region has the DNA TGTGCCAGTAGACAGACCCCGTCCTATGGCTACACCTTC. It yields the protein CASRQTPSYGYTF.

Here the CDR3 reads CASRFRDRENAWQETQYF. CDR3 nucleotides: TGTGCCAGCAGATTCAGGGACAGGGAAAATGCCTGGCAAGAGACCCAGTACTTC. The V and J genes are TRBV28 and TRBJ2-5, with 9 nucleotides matching TRBD1. CDR3 length: 18 residues. The germline V gene has CDR1 MDHEN and CDR2 SYDVKM. Trimming removed 6 bases from V and 2 bases from J; junction bases left unmatched: 16.

This chain joins TRBV25-1 and TRBJ1-3; D remains unclear. V was cut by 0 bases and J by 0 bases, with 15 bases left in between. The CDR3 runs 18 residues. Germline V gene data show CDR1 as MGHDK and CDR2 as SYGVNS. The CDR3 loop is CASSEYSMHLGSGNTIYF. In DNA, the CDR3 is TGTGCCAGCAGTGAATATTCAATGCATCTAGGCTCTGGAAACACCATATATTTT.

The J gene is TRBJ2-3, the V gene TRBV29-1, with D perhaps matching TRBD2 (6 bases). V was pared by 3 bases and J by 2 bases, with 18 bases between. CDR1 is SQVTM and CDR2 is ANQGSEA in the germline V gene. The CDR3 is 16 residues long. CDR3 nucleotides: TGCAGCGTTGAGGCCACCGTGAGGGACTTCACAGATACGCAGTATTTT. Amino acids: CSVEATVRDFTDTQYF.

The chain couples TRBV4-1 to TRBJ2-7, with 7 bases identical to TRBD1. CDR3 length: 14 amino acids. V was clipped by 4 bases and J by 3 bases; unmatched bases: 6. CDR1 is MGHRA and CDR2 is YSYEKL in the germline V gene. CDR3 nucleotide sequence: TGCGCCAGCAGCCCCCAGACAGGGAACTACGAGCAGTACTTC. This sequence encodes CASSPQTGNYEQYF.

Ten or more counts support this clonotype. This rearrangement joins TRBV12-3 or TRBV12-4 to TRBJ2-5; a weak D match, TRBD1 (5 bases). Trimming shortened V by 5 bases and J by 0 bases, and 7 bases separated the two germline ends. The CDR3 is 13 residues long. Written as DNA, the CDR3 is TGTGCCAGCAGTGACAGAAACCAAGAGACCCAGTACTTC. Amino acids: CASSDRNQETQYF.

The rearrangement links TRBV6-1 to TRBJ1-1; 7 bases are shared with TRBD1. Germline assignment: CDR1 MNHNS and CDR2 SASEGT. The CDR3 is made up of 14 amino acids. The V segment lost 7 bases and the J segment 6 bases; nucleotides outside the gene matches: 11. CDR3 loop: CASTPGGIGAEAFF. The CDR3 DNA sequence: TGTGCCAGCACCCCAGGGGGAATCGGAGCTGAAGCTTTCTTT.

This clonotype showed up many times. The J gene is TRBJ1-1, the V gene TRBV14; D is ambiguous. This CDR3 has 15 residues. The V end was cut by 0 bases, the J end by 4 bases, with 12 bases between. Germline CDR1 is SGHDN and CDR2 is FVKESK. CDR3 sequence: CASSQERAFGTEAFF. CDR3 DNA sequence: TGTGCCAGCAGCCAAGAGAGGGCTTTTGGCACTGAAGCTTTCTTT. Full variable domain (remainder filled in from reference TRBV14 and TRBJ1-1): EAGVTQFPSHSVIEKGQTVTLRCDPISGHDNLYWYRRVMGKEIKFLLHFVKESKQDESGMPNNRFLAERTGGTYSTLKVQPAELEDSGVYFCASSQERAFGTEAFFGQGTRLTVV.

In its sample, this clonotype was seen a few times. The chain has TRBV19 and TRBJ1-1; possible D gene TRBD1, 5 bases. Trimming removed 9 bases at V and 5 bases at J, with 13 bases between. In germline, CDR1 is LNHDA, CDR2 SQIVND (reference sequence). This CDR3 has 12 residues. The CDR3 bases are TGTGCCAGCCGACATGGGGGGACTGAAGCTTTCTTT. It codes for CASRHGGTEAFF.

The table lists this clonotype with a few counts. The V and J genes are TRBV19 and TRBJ2-7; the D gene is possibly TRBD1 (5 bases). This CDR3 has 17 residues. Germline CDR1 is LNHDA and CDR2 is SQIVND (reference sequence). The V end was cut by 3 bases, the J end by 3 bases, with 21 bases between. The CDR3 sequence: CASSMSPYAGINYEQYF. The CDR3 DNA reads TGTGCCAGTAGTATGAGTCCGTACGCAGGGATAAACTACGAGCAGTACTTC.

V gene TRBV5-6 combines with J gene TRBJ2-7, with unresolved D. The CDR3 loop spans 12 amino acids. Germline V CDR1 and CDR2: SGHDT, YYEEEE. V shed 4 bases and J shed 7 bases, with 12 bases lying between them. The CDR3 loop reads CASSLPVGEQYF. As DNA, the CDR3 is TGTGCCAGCAGCCTTCCGGTCGGTGAGCAGTACTTC.

This clonotype showed up just a few times. The chain uses TRBV10-3 and TRBJ2-3; D might be TRBD2 (5 bases). The CDR3 extends over 12 amino acids. Germline CDR1 and CDR2: ENHRY and SYGVKD. Trimming took off 5 bases at V and 6 bases at J, with 9 bases between the two ends. The CDR3 region has the DNA TGTGCCATCAGTAGGACTGCGGATACGCAGTATTTT. Amino acids: CAISRTADTQYF.

The chain employs TRBV4-2 and TRBJ2-3; TRBD2 agrees at 15 bases. V trimming: 1 base; J trimming: 0 bases; junction bases outside the gene matches: 8. Germline CDR1 is LGHNA and CDR2 is YNFKEQ. This CDR3 region has 20 residues. This CDR3 is CASSQGGLAGGPSSTDTQYF. DNA of the CDR3: TGTGCCAGCAGCCAAGGGGGACTAGCGGGGGGCCCCTCGAGCACAGATACGCAGTATTTT.

V usage is TRBV12-3 or TRBV12-4 and J usage is TRBJ1-5; D call uncertain. V lost 6 bases and J 7 bases, leaving 16 bases between the germline ends. The CDR3 has 14 residues. The CDR3 here is CASRETGGPQPQHF. The DNA of the CDR3 is TGTGCCAGCAGAGAGACCGGTGGGCCGCAGCCCCAGCATTTT.

The chain uses TRBV19 and TRBJ2-5; D is possibly TRBD2 (6 bases). The CDR3 sequence is 15 residues long. The ends were cut back, 5 bases at V and 2 bases at J, with 15 bases in the middle. Germline lookup yields CDR1 LNHDA and CDR2 SQIVND (reference sequence). CDR3 sequence: CASSRRGSLQETQYF. CDR3 in DNA: TGTGCCAGTAGTCGCCGGGGGAGCCTGCAAGAGACCCAGTACTTC.

This clonotype is a singleton in its sample. The chain is built from TRBV14 and TRBJ2-5, with 9 bases aligning to TRBD2. J lost 2 bases, V lost 2 bases, and 3 bases had no gene match. Germline V lookup: CDR1 SGHDN, CDR2 FVKESK. The CDR3 consists of 15 residues. The CDR3 nucleotides are TGTGCCAGCAGCCAATCTAGCGGGGAGCAAGAGACCCAGTACTTC. The encoded protein is CASSQSSGEQETQYF.

This clonotype has only a few counts. The gene calls are TRBV28 and TRBJ1-3; a possible D gene is TRBD1 (6 bases). V was clipped by 7 bases and J by 3 bases, with 16 bases between them. Germline CDR1 is MDHEN and CDR2 is SYDVKM. This CDR3 has 15 residues. The CDR3, as DNA: TGTGCCAGCATAAGACAGGCCCTGGGTGGAAACACCATATATTTT. It translates to CASIRQALGGNTIYF. Drawing the rest from reference TRBV28 and TRBJ1-3, the complete variable domain is DVKVTQSSRYLVKRTGEKVFLECVQDMDHENMFWYRQDPGLGLRLIYFSYDVKMKEKGDIPEGYSVSREKKERFSLILESASTNQTSMYLCASIRQALGGNTIYFGEGSWLTVV.

This clonotype occurred a few times. V and J are TRBV20-1 and TRBJ1-5, with TRBD1 identical over 7 bases. Germline V lookup: CDR1 DFQATT, CDR2 SNEGSKA (reference sequence). V trimming: 6 bases; J trimming: 4 bases; junction bases outside the gene matches: 12. The CDR3 is 15 residues long. CDR3 DNA sequence: TGCAGTGCCGAGCCGCCGACAGGGTATAATCAGCCCCAGCATTTT. Its protein product is CSAEPPTGYNQPQHF.

The chain combines TRBV19 with TRBJ1-1, with 8 bases fitting TRBD1. V trimming: 3 bases; J trimming: 1 base; junction bases outside the gene matches: 4. The CDR3 length is 15 residues. Germline CDR1 reads LNHDA; CDR2 reads SQIVND (reference sequence). CDR3 bases: TGTGCCAGTAGTATTTCAGGGGGCGCGAACACTGAAGCTTTCTTT. This encodes CASSISGGANTEAFF. Full variable domain (rest looked up from reference TRBV19 and TRBJ1-1): DGGITQSPKYLFRKEGQNVTLSCEQNLNHDAMYWYRQDPGQGLRLIYYSQIVNDFQKGDIAEGYSVSREKKESFPLTVTSAQKNPTAFYLCASSISGGANTEAFFGQGTRLTVV.

The CDR3 loop reads CASSQHRDTSGNTIYF. The CDR3 bases are TGTGCCAGCAGCCAGCACCGGGACACCTCTGGAAACACCATATATTTT. The V and J genes are TRBV3-1 and TRBJ1-3; TRBD1 is a possible D gene (6 bases). The CDR3 extends over 16 amino acids. The V and J ends lost 3 bases and 0 bases respectively, with 12 bases between them. CDR1 LGHDT and CDR2 YNNKEL come from the germline V gene (reference sequence).

In this sample, this clonotype turned up many times. This sequence joins TRBV7-9 and TRBJ2-1; 8 nucleotides match TRBD2. The CDR3 sequence is 15 residues long. V gave up 5 bases and J gave up 1 base; unmatched junction bases: 4. Germline V lookup: CDR1 SEHNR, CDR2 FQNEAQ (reference sequence). The chain's CDR3 is CASSQTSGSYNEQFF. CDR3 nucleotide sequence: TGTGCCAGCAGCCAAACTAGCGGATCCTACAATGAGCAGTTCTTC.

This clonotype has only a few counts. The chain employs TRBV30 and TRBJ1-5, with D possibly TRBD1 on 5 matching bases. The CDR3 sequence is 13 residues long. Germline CDR1 and CDR2: GTSNPN and SVGIG (reference sequence). The ends were cut back, 2 bases at V and 5 bases at J, with 10 bases in the middle. The CDR3 DNA reads TGTGCCTGGAGTCGGGACGGGGATCAGCCCCAGCATTTT. This codes for CAWSRDGDQPQHF.

This clonotype was picked up a small number of times. The chain employs TRBV7-6 and TRBJ2-3; 9 bases match TRBD2. Per germline, CDR1 SGHVS and CDR2 FNYEAQ. The CDR3 contains 16 residues. The V gene end was trimmed by 1 base and the J gene end by 3 bases; junction bases not matched to a gene: 5. Here the CDR3 reads CASSLGGSGGTDTQYF. The CDR3 bases are TGTGCCAGCAGCTTAGGTGGTAGCGGGGGAACAGATACGCAGTATTTT.

The rearrangement links TRBV20-1 to TRBJ2-7; 10 bases are a match to TRBD2. Germline trimming cut 5 bases from V and 2 bases from J; bases unmatched to any gene: 6. The V gene's germline CDR1 is DFQATT and CDR2 SNEGSKA (reference sequence). The CDR3 covers 14 residues. DNA for the CDR3: TGCAGTGCTGTAGCGGGAGGCTCCCCCTACGAGCAGTACTTC. Its translation: CSAVAGGSPYEQYF.

V gene TRBV19 combines with J gene TRBJ2-6; the D is unclear. This CDR3 contains 14 residues. Germline lookup yields CDR1 LNHDA and CDR2 SQIVND (reference sequence). Trimming pared 2 bases from V and 1 base from J, leaving 3 bases between. CDR3 in amino acids: CASSIRSGANVLTF. The CDR3 DNA reads as TGTGCCAGTAGTATAAGGTCTGGGGCCAACGTCCTGACTTTC.

About this clonotype: An end of the junction does not agree with germline; a read error may underlie this. Here the CDR3 DNA reads TGTGCCATCAGTTTTTCGGCCATTACCACTAATGAAAAACTGTTTTTT. Protein product: CAISFSAITTNEKLFF. This chain uses TRBV27 with TRBJ1-4; no definite D call. Germline-derived CDR1 and CDR2 are MNHEY and SMNVEV (reference sequence). The CDR3 spans 16 residues.

This clonotype was seen many times. The gene calls are TRBV7-2 and TRBJ2-5; 8 nucleotides line up with TRBD2. Germline CDR1 SGHTA, CDR2 FQGNSA. This CDR3 region has 17 residues. V gave up 3 bases and J gave up 2 bases; unmatched junction bases: 11. In nucleotides, the CDR3 is TGTGCCAGCAGCTTCCCACAAGCGGGAGTGAGTCAAGAGACCCAGTACTTC. Translating it yields CASSFPQAGVSQETQYF.